This T cell receptor (beta chain) was found in a study of cytomegalovirus exposure and HLA in healthy donors. The CDR3 spans 15 residues. From germline, CDR1 is GTSNPN and CDR2 SVGIG (reference sequence). V was pared by 2 bases and J by 4 bases, with 17 bases between. The PCR used 60 Vbeta and 13 Jbeta primers. The protocol was immunoSEQ multiplex PCR, while the TCRdb copy is restricted to in-frame clones and leaves out a portion. The table has roughly 220,000 clones, around 80% seen once. There are a few counts of this clone. Its matching antigen is unknown. Study-level results: An apparent linkage of common viral pathogens to several of the most significant clusters emerged in a later analysis. Analysis performed later showed TCR beta chains linked to HLA being more clonally expanded than equally common others. TCR sequences were mostly rare, though some public TCRs occurred in many donors. The authors later found most CMV-associated TCR beta chains appeared HLA-restricted.

The chain employs TRBV30 and TRBJ1-2; D remains ambiguous. Sequencing used PBMCs. The receptor's source is a man over 45 in good health and CMV-seronegative. The CDR3 loop is CAWSYGPESGYGYTF. CDR3 in DNA: TGTGCCTGGAGTTACGGTCCTGAGTCCGGCTATGGCTACACCTTC.